The 9 T cell receptor beta chains in this list originate from one sample, sequenced in a study of human CD8 memory T cell subsets (dated by TCRdb to the early 2020s). A Human TCR Profiling Kit was used to prepare UMI-labeled 5' RACE TCRbeta libraries. Reprocessed by TCRdb, the reads give a single entry per CDR3 protein sequence, without DNA. The sample table on file contains 8,500 to 10,000 distinct CDR3 sequences. The ten top clones hold around 21% of the sample. Sequences were obtained from CD8+ T cells from PBMCs. Every receptor here comes from a human donor in good health.

The rearrangement links TRBV6-6 to TRBJ2-7. The CDR3 has 14 residues. Germline CDR1 MNHNY, CDR2 SVGAGI (reference sequence). CDR3 protein: CASSLGGTFYEQYF.

The V call is TRBV2, the J call TRBJ2-1; TCRdb proposes TRBD1, but this gene call is untestable without DNA. Germline V gene data show CDR1 as SNHLY and CDR2 as FYNNEI. The CDR3 extends over 15 amino acids. CDR3 in amino acids: CASSAISPQGGEQFF.

This chain links TRBV4-3 with TRBJ2-7. CDR3 length: 14 residues. The germline gives CDR1 LGHNA, CDR2 YSLEER. CDR3 sequence: CASSQARGSYEQYF.

V usage is TRBV6-5 and J usage is TRBJ2-3; TCRdb selects TRBD2, and the lack of DNA leaves this call unchecked. Germline CDR1 is MNHEY and CDR2 is SVGAGI. This CDR3 spans 18 amino acids. The CDR3 spells CASSYSPSGGTPTDTQYF.

The chain is built from TRBV20-1 and TRBJ2-7. Germline values: CDR1 DFQATT, CDR2 SNEGSKA (reference sequence). This CDR3 has 13 amino acids. CDR3: CSARDLTGYEQYF.

This chain joins TRBV27 and TRBJ2-1; TCRdb's D call of TRBD2 is untestable without DNA. CDR3 length: 13 residues. Per the germline V gene, CDR1 is MNHEY and CDR2 is SMNVEV (reference sequence). The CDR3 loop is CASSSGGYNEQFF.

The chain recombines TRBV29-1 with TRBJ2-2. The germline V gene has CDR1 SQVTM and CDR2 ANQGSEA. The CDR3 totals 11 residues. The CDR3 here is CSVGGTGELFF.

V gene TRBV19 combines with J gene TRBJ1-1; TCRdb indicates TRBD1, and absent DNA this call remains unverified. Per the germline V gene, CDR1 is LNHDA and CDR2 is SQIVND (reference sequence). The CDR3 covers 15 residues. CDR3 residues: CASRRGLGMNTEAFF.

Judged by frequency, this clonotype is medium-sized. The genes are TRBV25-1 and TRBJ2-2. This CDR3 comprises 13 residues. Germline V gives CDR1 MGHDK, CDR2 SYGVNS. CDR3 sequence reads: CASSEYRTGELFF.